The entry that follows covers one T cell receptor (beta chain) sequence. Its antigen is unidentified. Looked up from germline, CDR1 is KGHSH and CDR2 is LQKENI. After removal of 3 bases from V and 7 bases from J, the junction contained 9 bases not matched to a gene. The CDR3 sequence is 16 residues long. Each patient's relapse followed autologous stem cell transplantation, and brentuximab vedotin exposure varied. Profiling relied on immunoSEQ multiplex PCR, and the TCRdb table lists in-frame clones only, not all of them. Among around 44,000 clones listed, about 88% were seen once. The sample is drawn from a study of PD-1 blockade in classical Hodgkin lymphoma. Study outcomes and limitations: Relative to healthy donors, newly diagnosed patients reportedly had lower baseline TCR diversity, which was reported as lower still in relapsed/refractory patients.

Sequenced material: peripheral blood mononuclear cells (PBMCs), taken before the second cycle of nivolumab. The chain uses TRBV18 and TRBJ1-6; 7 bases are a match to TRBD1. The clonotype originates from a human donor with classical Hodgkin lymphoma. The CDR3 sequence: CASSPLQGDYNSPLHF. CDR3 nucleotide sequence: TGTGCCAGCTCACCCCTGCAGGGGGATTACAATTCACCCCTCCACTTT.